Listed here are 2 T cell receptor beta chains from one sample, sequenced in a study of blood T cell repertoires in COVID-19. TCRdb's table, derived via immunoSEQ multiplex PCR, lists solely in-frame clones and lacks some. Seen here are approximately 490,000 clones, approximately 86% observed once, and the top ten hold approximately 0.7%. The sample consisted of PBMCs or T cells enriched from blood (not recorded which). Every receptor here comes from a woman between 18 and 29 years old who had recovered from COVID-19.

This clone showed up just once. The chain is built from TRBV7-2 and TRBJ2-1, with 8 positions matching TRBD2. The ends lost 4 bases at V and 8 bases at J; junction bases unmatched: 13. The CDR3 is 16 amino acids. The V gene's germline CDR1 is SGHTA and CDR2 FQGNSA. CDR3 residues: CASSYPGGVFADEQFF. The DNA of the CDR3 is TGTGCCAGCAGCTACCCGGGGGGGGTGTTCGCGGATGAGCAGTTCTTC.

V gene TRBV19 combines with J gene TRBJ1-5, with TRBD1 matching 7 bases. The CDR3 totals 15 residues. From germline, CDR1 is LNHDA and CDR2 SQIVND (reference sequence). Trimming at V came to 4 bases and at J to 6 bases, leaving 9 bases not matched to a gene. CDR3 in amino acids: CASSKTGHAGQPQHF. The DNA of the CDR3 is TGTGCCAGTAGTAAGACAGGGCATGCGGGTCAGCCCCAGCATTTT.